The subject of this entry is one T cell receptor (beta chain). Cohort allocation depended upon clinical history that participants reported. All exposed participants met a person with COVID-19 within 2 weeks before entering the study. The entry originates in a study of blood T cell repertoires in COVID-19. Study as a whole: T cells, B-cell-depleted T cells, or PBMCs provided the cDNA or gDNA that served as material.

Per the original data handling: Reference gene primer amplification gave estimated nucleated cell counts. The protocol was immunoSEQ multiplex PCR, while the TCRdb copy is restricted to in-frame clones and leaves out a portion. The DNA was the basis for D and trimming; V, J and clone size are from that table. The sample shows around 170,000 clones, around 80% of them seen only once. CDR1 is MDHEN, CDR2 SYDVKM, per germline. Trimming at V came to 3 bases and at J to 1 base, leaving 7 bases not matched to a gene. There are 16 residues in the CDR3. The receptor's source is a man between 60 and 70 years old who had been exposed to COVID-19. The chain uses TRBV28 and TRBJ2-3; 7 nucleotides line up with TRBD1. Sequenced sample: PBMCs or T cells enriched from blood (not recorded which). CDR3 nucleotide sequence: TGTGCCAGCAGTTTGTCAACAGGGGCGGGCACAGATACGCAGTATTTT. This codes for CASSLSTGAGTDTQYF. Using reference TRBV28 and TRBJ2-3 for the parts outside the CDR3, the full variable domain is DVKVTQSSRYLVKRTGEKVFLECVQDMDHENMFWYRQDPGLGLRLIYFSYDVKMKEKGDIPEGYSVSREKKERFSLILESASTNQTSMYLCASSLSTGAGTDTQYFGPGTRLTVL.